These 5 T cell receptor beta chains originate from one sample sequenced in a study of blood T cell repertoires in COVID-19 (dated by TCRdb to the early 2020s). The library was produced with the immunoSEQ multiplex PCR assay. In its TCRdb copy, this immuneACCESS table keeps in-frame sequences only and misses some clones. Where compared with another copy, unresolved V genes explain less than half of these, and the others have no known cause. Within this sample are 55,000 to 65,000 clones, with just under 90% of them counted one time only. The top ten clonotypes cover around 8% of the sample. Sequencing was performed on peripheral blood. The receptors here all came from a human donor with active COVID-19. The donor label of this sample is uncertain.

This rearrangement joins TRBV5-1 to TRBJ1-2; D not resolved. V lost 2 bases to trimming and J lost 6 bases, with 11 bases between them. This CDR3 has 13 amino acids. The germline V gene has CDR1 SGHRS and CDR2 YFSETQ. This CDR3 is CASSFRGDHGYTF. CDR3 coding DNA: TGCGCCAGCAGCTTCAGAGGCGACCATGGCTACACCTTC. The full variable domain, with the rest looked up from reference TRBV5-1 and TRBJ1-2, is KAGVTQTPRYLIKTRGQQVTLSCSPISGHRSVSWYQQTPGQGLQFLFEYFSETQRNKGNFPGRFSGRQFSNSRSEMNVSTLELGDSALYLCASSFRGDHGYTFGSGTRLTVV.

The rearrangement links TRBV30 to TRBJ2-7, with no clear D. Germline values: CDR1 GTSNPN, CDR2 SVGIG (reference sequence). Deletions cut 5 bases from V and 0 bases from J, with 17 bases between. The CDR3 is 15 residues long. The CDR3 protein is CAWSPRSHPSYEQYF. The CDR3 DNA reads TGTGCCTGGTCCCCCCGGTCGCACCCCTCCTACGAGCAGTACTTC.

This clone has a single count. The chain couples TRBV5-8 to TRBJ1-5; 9 bases match TRBD1. CDR1 and CDR2 from the germline V gene are SGHTS and YDEGEE. The CDR3 has 15 amino acids. V lost 5 bases and J lost 4; bases outside the gene matches: 7. DNA for the CDR3: TGTGCCAGCAGTGGGGACAGGGAAAGAAATCAGCCCCAGCATTTT. It is translated as CASSGDRERNQPQHF. Combining the CDR3 with reference TRBV5-8 and TRBJ1-5 gives the whole variable domain EAGVTQSPTHLIKTRGQQATLRCSPISGHTSVYWYQQALGLGLQFLLWYDEGEERNRGNFPPRFSGRQFPNYSSELNVNALELEDSALYLCASSGDRERNQPQHFGDGTRLSIL.

The chain is built from TRBV6-4 and TRBJ2-1; 11 positions match TRBD2. After removal of 4 bases from V and 5 bases from J, the junction contained 4 bases not matched to a gene. Looked up from germline, CDR1 is MRHNA and CDR2 is SNTAGT. This CDR3 is 15 amino acids long. CDR3 protein: CASSGLAGGNNEQFF. For the CDR3, the DNA is TGTGCCAGCAGTGGCCTAGCGGGGGGAAACAATGAGCAGTTCTTC.

This chain joins TRBV2 and TRBJ2-1, with 9 bases lining up with TRBD1. This CDR3 spans 13 amino acids. Germline CDR1 and CDR2: SNHLY and FYNNEI. V dropped 7 bases and J dropped 5; count of bases not matched to a gene: 3. CDR3 in amino acids: CASIWDRDNEQFF. CDR3 nucleotides: TGTGCCAGCATTTGGGACAGGGACAATGAGCAGTTCTTC.